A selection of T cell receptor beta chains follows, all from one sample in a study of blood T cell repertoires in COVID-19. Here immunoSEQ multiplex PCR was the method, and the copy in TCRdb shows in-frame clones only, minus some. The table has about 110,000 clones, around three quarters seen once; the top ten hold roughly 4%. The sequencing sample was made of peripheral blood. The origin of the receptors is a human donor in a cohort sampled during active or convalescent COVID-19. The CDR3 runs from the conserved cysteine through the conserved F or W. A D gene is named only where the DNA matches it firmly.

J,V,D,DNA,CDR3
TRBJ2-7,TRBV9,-,TGTGCCAGCAGCGTGGGGCAGACCTACGAGCAGTACTTC,CASSVGQTYEQYF
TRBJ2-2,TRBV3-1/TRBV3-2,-,TGTGCCAGCAGCCGAGGGGGGGGCCCCGGGGAGCTGTTTTTT,CASSRGGGPGELFF
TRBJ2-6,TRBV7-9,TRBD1,TGTGCCAGCAAGCCCCCGGGACAGGGGGCGTTTGGGGCCAACGTCCTGACTTTC,CASKPPGQGAFGANVLTF
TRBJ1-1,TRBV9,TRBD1,TGTGCCAGCAGCGACCCCCACAGGGGGCGAGAGACTGAAGCTTTCTTT,CASSDPHRGRETEAFF
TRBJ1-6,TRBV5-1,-,TGCGCCAGCAGCTTATCAGGGGCCGGTTATAATTCACCCCTCCACTTT,CASSLSGAGYNSPLHF
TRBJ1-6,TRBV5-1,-,TGCGCCAGCAGTGCCAGGGAAGGTATCTCCTATAATTCACCCCTCCACTTT,CASSAREGISYNSPLHF
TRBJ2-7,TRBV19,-,TGTGCCAGTAGTACCACCGGAGGGATAGGCGAGCAGTACTTC,CASSTTGGIGEQYF
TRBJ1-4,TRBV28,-,TGTGCCAGCAGTTTGGTCCGGAATGAAAAACTGTTTTTT,CASSLVRNEKLFF
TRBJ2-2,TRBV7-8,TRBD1,TGTGCCAGCAGCTTATTTGCGCTGACAGGGGGCAACACCGGGGAGCTGTTTTTT,CASSLFALTGGNTGELFF
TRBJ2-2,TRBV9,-,TGTGCCAGCAGCGTAGGTCTGGAGGGGGCGTCGAACACCGGGGAGCTGTTTTTT,CASSVGLEGASNTGELFF
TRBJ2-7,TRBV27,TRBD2,TGTGCCAGCAGTTTACCCCGTGAGAGCGGGAGGAGTTACGAGCAGTACTTC,CASSLPRESGRSYEQYF